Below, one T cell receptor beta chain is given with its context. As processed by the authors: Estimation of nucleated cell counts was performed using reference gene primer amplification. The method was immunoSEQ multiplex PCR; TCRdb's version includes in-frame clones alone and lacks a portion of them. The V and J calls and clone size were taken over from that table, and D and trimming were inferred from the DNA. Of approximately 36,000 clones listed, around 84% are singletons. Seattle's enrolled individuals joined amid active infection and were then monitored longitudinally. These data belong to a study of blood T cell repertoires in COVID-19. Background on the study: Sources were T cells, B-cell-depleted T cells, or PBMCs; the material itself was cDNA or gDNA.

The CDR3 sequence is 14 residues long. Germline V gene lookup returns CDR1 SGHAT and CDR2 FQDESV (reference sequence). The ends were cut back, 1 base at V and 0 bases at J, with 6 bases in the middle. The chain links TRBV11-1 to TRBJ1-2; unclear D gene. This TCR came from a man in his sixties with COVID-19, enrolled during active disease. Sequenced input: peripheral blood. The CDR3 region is CASSLDRSNYGYTF. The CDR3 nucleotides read TGTGCCAGCAGCTTAGACCGGTCTAACTATGGCTACACCTTC.